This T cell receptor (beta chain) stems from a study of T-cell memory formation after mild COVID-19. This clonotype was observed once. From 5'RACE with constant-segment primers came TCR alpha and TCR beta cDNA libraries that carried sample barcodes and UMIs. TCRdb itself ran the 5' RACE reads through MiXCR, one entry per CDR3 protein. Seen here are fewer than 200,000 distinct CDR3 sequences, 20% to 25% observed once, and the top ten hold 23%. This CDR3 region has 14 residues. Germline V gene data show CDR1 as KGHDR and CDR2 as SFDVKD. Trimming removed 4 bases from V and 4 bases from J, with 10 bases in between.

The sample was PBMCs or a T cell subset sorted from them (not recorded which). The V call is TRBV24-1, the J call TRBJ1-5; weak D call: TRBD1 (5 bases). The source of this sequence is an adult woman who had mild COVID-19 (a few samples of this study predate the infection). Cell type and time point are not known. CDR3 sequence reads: CATSDRDPNQPQHF. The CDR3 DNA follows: TGTGCCACCAGTGACAGGGATCCTAATCAGCCCCAGCATTTT.